These 30 T cell receptor beta chains came from one sample sequenced in a study of Ad26.COV2.S vaccination and SARS-CoV-2 variants. Treatment specified: about 20 received Ad26.COV2.S at low or high dose, single or two shots; about 5 received placebo; per-sample allocation not given. Sampling was performed 63 days after the first vaccine or placebo injection. Sequencing used immunoSEQ multiplex PCR; TCRdb keeps in-frame clones, though not all of them. The sample has around 270,000 clones; about 83% are singletons. This specimen was peripheral blood, taken in a trial of Ad26.COV2.S vaccine versus placebo. The receptors derive from a person aged 18 to 65 who received the Ad26.COV2.S COVID-19 vaccine or a placebo.

The chain carries TRBV24-1 and TRBJ1-3; the D gene is possibly TRBD1 (5 bases). CDR3 length: 14 residues. CDR1 KGHDR and CDR2 SFDVKD come from the germline V gene. Trimming pared 7 bases from V and 0 bases from J, leaving 9 bases between. CDR3 nucleotide sequence: TGTGCCACCAGGGGTAGGGGCTCTGGAAACACCATATATTTT. Protein: CATRGRGSGNTIYF.

This clone was seen a single time. This chain connects TRBV10-3 to TRBJ2-7; the D gene could be TRBD1 or TRBD2 (5 bases each). The CDR3 loop spans 12 amino acids. The germline gives CDR1 ENHRY, CDR2 SYGVKD. Trimming stripped 4 bases from V and 3 bases from J, with 7 bases between. CDR3 protein: CAISGGYYEQYF. CDR3 coding DNA: TGTGCCATCAGTGGGGGGTACTACGAGCAGTACTTC.

The chain carries TRBV11-2 and TRBJ1-2; tentative D call: TRBD1 (6 bases). Germline CDR1 is SGHAT and CDR2 is FQNNGV. With 4 bases removed from V and 4 bases from J, the gap between germline ends came to 13 bases. CDR3 length: 14 residues. The CDR3: CASSSIRGSYGYTF. The CDR3 DNA follows: TGTGCCAGCAGCTCGATTAGGGGGAGCTATGGCTACACCTTC.

V and J are TRBV19 and TRBJ2-1; 11 positions match TRBD2. The CDR3 spans 20 residues. With 1 base clipped from V and 8 bases from J, the junction kept 19 bases outside the gene matches. From germline, CDR1 is LNHDA and CDR2 SQIVND (reference sequence). This CDR3 is CASSIAPKTSGSSGSHEQFF. The CDR3 coding sequence is TGTGCCAGTAGTATAGCCCCAAAAACTAGCGGGAGTTCCGGGAGTCATGAGCAGTTCTTC.

The gene calls are TRBV30 and TRBJ1-3; unclear D gene. The ends were cut back, 4 bases at V and 0 bases at J, with 10 bases in the middle. CDR3 length: 14 residues. The V gene's germline CDR1 is GTSNPN and CDR2 SVGIG (reference sequence). In nucleotides, the CDR3 is TGTGCCTGGATCGGACCGTTCTCTGGAAACACCATATATTTT. Translating it yields CAWIGPFSGNTIYF.

The chain links TRBV11-1 to TRBJ1-6; tentative D call: TRBD1 (5 bases). Germline loops: CDR1 SGHAT, CDR2 FQDESV (reference sequence). This CDR3 has 13 amino acids. The ends were cut back, 5 bases at V and 7 bases at J, with 9 bases in the middle. CDR3 region: CASSVRENSPLHF. CDR3 bases: TGTGCCAGCAGCGTCAGGGAAAATTCACCCCTCCACTTT.

This clone showed up just once. The chain employs TRBV4-3 and TRBJ2-3, with D tentatively TRBD1 or TRBD2 (5 bases each). V lost 0 bases, J lost 1 base, and 11 bases lay in between. The length of the CDR3 is 16 residues. Germline CDR1 is LGHNA and CDR2 is YSLEER. The CDR3 region has the DNA TGCGCCAGCAGCCAAGATGGGGGTTTAGGCACAGATACGCAGTATTTT. Protein sequence: CASSQDGGLGTDTQYF.

This clone appeared a single time. The genes are TRBV12-1 and TRBJ2-5; TRBD2 is the table's D call, not checked against the DNA. TRBV12-1 corresponds to a pseudogene. The CDR3 length is 20 residues. As DNA, the CDR3 is TGTGCCAGCAGCTGGGGCCTATTGACTCATAAGCGGGAGGGCTGGGAGACCCAGTACTTC. Translation: CASSWGLLTHKREGWETQYF.

This clone was picked up one time. This chain uses TRBV7-9 with TRBJ2-2; the D is unclear. V was cut by 1 base and J by 6 bases, with 9 bases left in between. The CDR3 loop spans 14 amino acids. The germline gives CDR1 SEHNR, CDR2 FQNEAQ (reference sequence). Written as DNA, the CDR3 is TGTGCCAGCAGCTTAGACCTGCCCCCCGGGGAGCTGTTTTTT. Translation gives CASSLDLPPGELFF.

The chain couples TRBV11-3 to TRBJ2-5, with 7 positions matching TRBD1. The CDR3 loop spans 13 amino acids. Germline V gene data show CDR1 as SGHNT and CDR2 as YENEEA. Germline trimming cut 1 base from V and 7 bases from J; bases unmatched to any gene: 3. The chain's CDR3 is CASSLGQGGTQYF. As DNA, the CDR3 is TGTGCCAGCAGCTTAGGACAGGGCGGGACCCAGTACTTC. Supplemented by reference TRBV11-3 and TRBJ2-5, the full variable domain reads EAGVVQSPRYKIIEKKQPVAFWCNPISGHNTLYWYLQNLGQGPELLIRYENEEAVDDSQLPKDRFSAERLKGVDSTLKIQPAELGDSAVYLCASSLGQGGTQYFGPGTRLLVL.

The rearrangement uses TRBV4-1 and TRBJ2-7; no clear D. Germline V lookup: CDR1 MGHRA, CDR2 YSYEKL. Trimming removed 1 base from V and 1 base from J, with 8 bases in between. The CDR3 consists of 14 residues. The CDR3 reads CASSQVGRSYEQYF. The CDR3 nucleotides are TGCGCCAGCAGCCAAGTTGGCCGGTCCTACGAGCAGTACTTC.

This rearrangement joins TRBV11-3 to TRBJ2-5, with 8 nucleotides matching TRBD1. V was pared by 1 base and J by 5 bases, with 6 bases of the junction left unmatched. CDR1 SGHNT and CDR2 YENEEA come from the germline V gene. The CDR3 is 15 residues long. The CDR3 region has the DNA TGTGCCAGCAGCTTAGGGACAGGGACTCGGGAGACCCAGTACTTC. Protein: CASSLGTGTRETQYF.

The chain has TRBV19 and TRBJ2-2; 8 bases agree with TRBD1. Trimming took 7 bases from V and 5 from J; bases not matched to a gene: 6. This CDR3 contains 14 residues. From germline, CDR1 is LNHDA and CDR2 SQIVND (reference sequence). This chain's CDR3 is CASKIQGGTGELFF. CDR3 in DNA: TGTGCCAGTAAGATACAGGGGGGAACCGGGGAGCTGTTTTTT. The full variable domain, in which reference TRBV19 and TRBJ2-2 provide the parts outside the CDR3, is DGGITQSPKYLFRKEGQNVTLSCEQNLNHDAMYWYRQDPGQGLRLIYYSQIVNDFQKGDIAEGYSVSREKKESFPLTVTSAQKNPTAFYLCASKIQGGTGELFFGEGSRLTVL.

J is TRBJ2-5 and V is TRBV7-8; 10 positions agree with TRBD2. The V and J ends lost 1 base and 2 bases, in that order; junction bases with no gene match: 7. Germline-derived CDR1 and CDR2 are SGHVS and FQNEAQ. The CDR3 length is 17 residues. CDR3 DNA: TGTGCCAGCAGCTTAGTTGAGCGGGGGGGCACTCAAGAGACCCAGTACTTC. Its translation is CASSLVERGGTQETQYF.

The chain joins TRBV9 to TRBJ2-4; D is unresolved. The V end was cut by 3 bases, the J end by 0 bases, with 13 bases between. Germline V gives CDR1 SGDLS, CDR2 YYNGEE. The CDR3 has 16 amino acids. DNA for the CDR3: TGTGCCAGCAGCGCGGGCAGGACCCTAGCCAAAAACATTCAGTACTTC. Translated: CASSAGRTLAKNIQYF.

This sequence joins TRBV12-2 and TRBJ2-7. TRBV12-2 is designated a pseudogene. The CDR3 sequence is 15 residues long. CDR3 bases: TGTGCAAGTCGCTACGGGACGCACGTTGCCTACGAGCAGTACGTC. Protein sequence: CASRYGTHVAYEQYV.

This chain links TRBV10-3 with TRBJ1-5; D ambiguous. V lost 3 bases, J lost 2 bases, and 11 bases lay in between. CDR1 and CDR2 (germline): ENHRY, SYGVKD. This CDR3 comprises 15 residues. The CDR3 region is CAISEGQKGNQPQHF. DNA for the CDR3: TGTGCCATCAGTGAAGGGCAAAAAGGCAATCAGCCCCAGCATTTT.

This chain connects TRBV5-6 to TRBJ1-2; D unclear. Trimming shortened V by 1 base and J by 6 bases, and 7 bases separated the two germline ends. The CDR3 is made up of 12 amino acids. CDR1 and CDR2 from the germline V gene are SGHDT and YYEEEE. The CDR3 loop is CASSLRWDGYTF. Written as DNA, the CDR3 is TGTGCCAGCAGCTTGAGGTGGGATGGCTACACCTTC.

The chain combines TRBV7-2 with TRBJ1-1; no firm D call. Germline V gene data show CDR1 as SGHTA and CDR2 as FQGNSA. V was cut by 6 bases and J by 1 base, with 9 bases left in between. This CDR3 region has 13 residues. CDR3 amino acids: CASRVDGNTEAFF. In DNA, the CDR3 is TGTGCCAGCAGGGTTGATGGGAACACTGAAGCTTTCTTT.

Only one count was recorded for this clone. The chain recombines TRBV19 with TRBJ2-5; TRBD1 aligns across 7 bases. This CDR3 contains 15 residues. The V and J ends lost 5 bases and 5 bases, in that order; junction bases with no gene match: 11. The germline V gene encodes CDR1 LNHDA and CDR2 SQIVND (reference sequence). The CDR3 loop is CASSPATGSSETQYF. Written as DNA, the CDR3 is TGTGCCAGTAGTCCTGCGACAGGGTCCTCCGAGACCCAGTACTTC.

With respect to this clone: The identical CDR3 is also encoded by other nucleotide sequences in the sample. The rearrangement uses TRBV12-3 or TRBV12-4 and TRBJ2-3; D is ambiguous. V was trimmed by 4 bases and J by 5 bases, leaving 4 bases between them. This CDR3 has 11 amino acids. The CDR3 loop is CASSYIDTQYF. For the CDR3, the DNA is TGTGCCAGCAGTTACATAGATACGCAGTATTTT.

The chain links TRBV4-2 to TRBJ2-2; 9 positions agree with TRBD2. The trim removed 11 bases at V and 1 base at J, leaving 14 bases unmatched. This CDR3 has 17 residues. Germline CDR1 and CDR2: LGHNA and YNFKEQ. CDR3 sequence: CAPSQGARGGNTGELFF. Written as DNA, the CDR3 is TGTGCCCCCAGCCAAGGAGCGCGGGGGGGGAACACCGGGGAGCTGTTTTTT.

This sequence joins TRBV4-2 and TRBJ1-3, with TRBD1 matching over 7 bases. With V trimmed by 2 bases and J by 4 bases, 5 bases remained unmatched. CDR3 length: 15 amino acids. CDR1 and CDR2 (germline): LGHNA, YNFKEQ. Here the CDR3 reads CASSQITGDGNTIYF. CDR3 bases: TGTGCCAGCAGCCAAATTACAGGGGACGGAAACACCATATATTTT.

The genes are TRBV6-2 or TRBV6-3 and TRBJ2-3; D gene unclear. CDR3 size: 15 residues. From germline, CDR1 is MNHEY and CDR2 SVGEGT. The V end lost 2 bases, the J end lost 5 bases, and 14 bases lay between the germline ends. CDR3 residues: CASSYPGSLKDTQYF. The DNA of the CDR3 is TGTGCCAGCAGTTACCCCGGATCTCTGAAAGATACGCAGTATTTT.

The gene calls are TRBV12-3 or TRBV12-4 and TRBJ1-3, with 7 bases identical to TRBD1. V lost 6 bases, J lost 8 bases, and 4 bases stayed unmatched. There are 12 residues in the CDR3. This CDR3 is CASRHRGDTIYF. The CDR3 DNA reads TGTGCCAGCAGGCACAGGGGTGACACCATATATTTT.

The genes are TRBV6-5 and TRBJ1-3; TRBD1 might be the D (5 bases). The CDR3 consists of 16 residues. CDR1 and CDR2 (germline): MNHEY, SVGAGI. Trimming took off 0 bases at V and 0 bases at J, with 9 bases between the two ends. For the CDR3, the DNA is TGTGCCAGCAGTTACTCACAGGAATTCTCTGGAAACACCATATATTTT. Protein product: CASSYSQEFSGNTIYF.

As DNA, the CDR3 is TGTGCCAGCAGTAAGGGGTCGCTAGCGGGGGGGAGCGAGCAGTACTTC. It translates to CASSKGSLAGGSEQYF. This rearrangement joins TRBV2 to TRBJ2-7, with 12 bases matching TRBD2. Germline CDR1 and CDR2: SNHLY and FYNNEI. With V trimmed by 5 bases and J by 6 bases, 11 bases remained unmatched. This CDR3 region has 16 residues.

The chain links TRBV6-5 to TRBJ1-1; D is unclear. V lost 0 bases to trimming and J lost 0 bases, with 8 bases between them. The CDR3 has 15 amino acids. Germline CDR1 MNHEY, CDR2 SVGAGI. The CDR3 DNA is TGTGCCAGCAGTTACTCGAGGAGCTTGAACACTGAAGCTTTCTTT. Translating gives CASSYSRSLNTEAFF.

The CDR3 DNA reads TGTGCCAGCAGGTTCCCCTCGGGGGGCGCGGGCTATGGCTACACCTTC. Translation: CASRFPSGGAGYGYTF. This chain uses TRBV14 with TRBJ1-2; weak D call: TRBD1 (6 bases). CDR1 SGHDN and CDR2 FVKESK come from the germline V gene. The germline V and J ends were trimmed by 6 bases and 4 bases, with 21 bases remaining between them. The CDR3 contains 16 residues.

V gene TRBV11-2 combines with J gene TRBJ2-5; 8 nucleotides match TRBD1. This CDR3 region has 16 residues. V lost 2 bases and J lost 6; bases outside the gene matches: 11. The germline gives CDR1 SGHAT, CDR2 FQNNGV. In DNA, the CDR3 is TGTGCCAGCAGCTTATTTAGAGGGACAGGTATACAGACCCAGTACTTC. Translation gives CASSLFRGTGIQTQYF.